The 4 T cell receptor beta chains below were found in one sample sequenced in a study of T cells in tumors after PD-1 blockade. Generated by immunoSEQ multiplex PCR, the TCRdb table keeps only in-frame clones and is missing some. The sample has around 50,000 clones, more than 75% seen once. The specimen was PBMCs, collected before anti-PD-1 treatment. These receptors were collected from a human donor with basal cell carcinoma.

The CDR3 here is CASSPGQGRGTDTQYF. CDR3 sequence (DNA): TGTGCCAGCAGCCCTGGACAGGGAAGAGGCACAGATACGCAGTATTTT. V is TRBV5-4 and J is TRBJ2-3; 8 nucleotides match TRBD1. The germline V gene encodes CDR1 SGHNT and CDR2 YYREEE (reference sequence). J gave up 1 base and V 4 bases, and 8 bases lay outside the gene matches. The CDR3 consists of 16 residues.

For the CDR3, the DNA is TGTGCCAGCAGTGAACGTTGGGCAGGGTTTGCTTTCTTT. Protein: CASSERWAGFAFF. The chain is built from TRBV6-1 and TRBJ1-1; D might be TRBD1 (5 bases). Trimming took off 2 bases at V and 11 bases at J, with 15 bases between the two ends. The CDR3 is 13 residues long. CDR1 MNHNS and CDR2 SASEGT come from the germline V gene.

CDR3 amino acids: CASNGQGPSQPQHF. The CDR3 DNA sequence: TGTGCCAGCAACGGACAGGGCCCTAGTCAGCCCCAGCATTTT. V gene TRBV2 combines with J gene TRBJ1-5; 8 nucleotides agree with TRBD1. The J segment lost 6 bases and the V segment lost 7 bases, leaving 8 bases of the junction unmatched. CDR3 size: 14 residues. CDR1 SNHLY and CDR2 FYNNEI come from the germline V gene.

V usage is TRBV3-1 (or the pseudogene TRBV3-2) and J usage is TRBJ1-5; no reliable D call. V lost 0 bases, J lost 4 bases, and 7 bases lay in between. The CDR3 covers 14 residues. Germline V gene data show CDR1 as LGHDT and CDR2 as YNNKEL (reference sequence). CDR3 sequence reads: CASSQDFTNQPQHF. CDR3 sequence (DNA): TGTGCCAGCAGCCAAGATTTCACTAATCAGCCCCAGCATTTT.